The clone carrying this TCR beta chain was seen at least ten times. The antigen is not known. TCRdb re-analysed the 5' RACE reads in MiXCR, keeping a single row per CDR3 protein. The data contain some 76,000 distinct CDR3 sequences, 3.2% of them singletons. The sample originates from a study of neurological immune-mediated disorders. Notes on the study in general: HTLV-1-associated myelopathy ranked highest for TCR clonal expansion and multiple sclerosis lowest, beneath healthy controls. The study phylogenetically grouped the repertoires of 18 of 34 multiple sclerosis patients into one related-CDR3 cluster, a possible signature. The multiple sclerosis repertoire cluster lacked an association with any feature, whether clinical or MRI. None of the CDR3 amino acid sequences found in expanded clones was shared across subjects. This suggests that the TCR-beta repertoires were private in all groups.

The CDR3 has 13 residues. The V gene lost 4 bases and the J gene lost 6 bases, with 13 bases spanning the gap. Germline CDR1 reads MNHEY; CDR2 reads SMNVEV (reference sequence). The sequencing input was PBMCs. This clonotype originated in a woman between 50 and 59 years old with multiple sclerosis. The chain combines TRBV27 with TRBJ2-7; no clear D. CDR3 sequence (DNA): TGTGCCAGCAGTTCGCCCACCCCGAGCGAGCAGTACTTC. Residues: CASSSPTPSEQYF.